One TCR beta chain is described in this entry. This record comes from a study of T cells in Graves' hyperthyroidism and ophthalmopathy. RNA transcripts yielded amplified TCR beta CDR3 regions. With the HTBI primer set, the TCR CDR3 went through a first round of RT-PCR. TCRdb used MiXCR to reprocess the multiplex PCR reads, holding one entry per CDR3 protein. The sample has fewer than 650,000 distinct CDR3 sequences; over 12% are singletons. Germline V gene lookup returns CDR1 MDHEN and CDR2 SYDVKM. The CDR3 consists of 16 residues. Trimming pared 5 bases from V and 8 bases from J, leaving 19 bases between.

The origin of this receptor is a woman aged 18-30 years with Graves' ophthalmopathy. The chain carries TRBV28 and TRBJ1-6; D might be TRBD1 (5 bases). Sequencing used blood. CDR3 loop: CASSPPGGVIYSPLHF. The CDR3 region has the DNA TGTGCCAGCAGTCCCCCGGGGGGGGTGATTTATTCACCCCTCCACTTT.